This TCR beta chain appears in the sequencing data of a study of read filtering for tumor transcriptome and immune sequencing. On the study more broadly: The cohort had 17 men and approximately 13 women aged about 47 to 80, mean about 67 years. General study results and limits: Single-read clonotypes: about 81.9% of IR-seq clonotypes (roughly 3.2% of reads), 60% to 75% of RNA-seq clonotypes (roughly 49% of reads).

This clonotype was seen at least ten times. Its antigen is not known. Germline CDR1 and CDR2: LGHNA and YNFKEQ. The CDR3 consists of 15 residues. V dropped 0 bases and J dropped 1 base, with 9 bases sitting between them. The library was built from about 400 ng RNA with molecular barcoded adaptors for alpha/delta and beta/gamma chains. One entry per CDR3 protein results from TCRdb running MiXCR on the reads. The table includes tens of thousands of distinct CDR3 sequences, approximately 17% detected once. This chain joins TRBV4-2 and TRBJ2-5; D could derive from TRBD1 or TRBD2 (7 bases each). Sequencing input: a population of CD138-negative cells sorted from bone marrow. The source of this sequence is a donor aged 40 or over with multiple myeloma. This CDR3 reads CASSQDRGGQETQYF. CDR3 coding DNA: TGTGCCAGCAGCCAAGACAGGGGGGGCCAAGAGACCCAGTACTTC.